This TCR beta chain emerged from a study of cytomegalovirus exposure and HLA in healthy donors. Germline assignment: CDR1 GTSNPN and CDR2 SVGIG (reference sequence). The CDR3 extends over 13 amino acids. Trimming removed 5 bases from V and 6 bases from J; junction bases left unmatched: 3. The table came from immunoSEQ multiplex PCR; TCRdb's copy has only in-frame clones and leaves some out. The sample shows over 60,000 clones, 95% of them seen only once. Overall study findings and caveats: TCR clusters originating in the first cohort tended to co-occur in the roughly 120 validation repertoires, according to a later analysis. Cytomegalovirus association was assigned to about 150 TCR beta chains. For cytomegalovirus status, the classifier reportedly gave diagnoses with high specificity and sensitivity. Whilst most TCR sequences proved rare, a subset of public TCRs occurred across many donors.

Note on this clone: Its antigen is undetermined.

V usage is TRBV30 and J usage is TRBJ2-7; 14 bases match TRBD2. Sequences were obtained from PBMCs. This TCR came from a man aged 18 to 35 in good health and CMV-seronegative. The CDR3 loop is CAWGLAGGGEQYF. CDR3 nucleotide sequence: TGTGCCTGGGGACTAGCGGGGGGTGGCGAGCAGTACTTC.